The present T cell receptor beta chain was sequenced within a study of vaccination effects on CD4 cells after COVID-19. Turning to the study itself: Two doses of BNT162b2 or mRNA-1273 vaccine were administered to participants.

Study results and caveats: Clones from infection and from vaccination both contracted markedly late after vaccination.

Germline assignment: CDR1 SNHLY and CDR2 FYNNEI. Trimming left V 2 bases short and J 8 bases short, with 21 bases between. The CDR3 loop spans 16 amino acids. About this clone: The antigen remains unidentified.

Method: immunoSEQ multiplex PCR; TCRdb's copy keeps in-frame clones and lacks some. The data show about 22,000 clones, with about 75% seen just once and approximately 20% held by the top ten. Viral peptide pool expansion of antigen-specific CD4+ T cells preceded sequencing in the ViraFEST assay. With more than 9 days of culture completed, CD4+ T cells were isolated. Nobody among the vaccine recipients had prior SARS-CoV-2 infection (nucleocapsid antibodies were negative). The culture medium for approximately 1.9 million PBMC per well included 8.5 to 10 IU/ml IL-2 and around 9.9 ug/ml peptides. On day 3 and again on day 7, half the medium was replaced with IL-2 medium.

The material was CD4+ T cells from PBMCs cultured with HCoV-NL63 spike peptides, obtained before COVID-19 vaccination. This chain joins TRBV2 and TRBJ1-1, with D perhaps matching TRBD1 (5 bases). The sequence was collected from a human donor who received a COVID-19 vaccine. The CDR3 sequence is CASSESGRYRGPEAFF. For the CDR3, the DNA is TGTGCCAGCAGTGAAAGCGGGCGCTATCGGGGCCCAGAAGCTTTCTTT.